The entry below describes one T cell receptor (beta chain). CDR3 size: 15 residues. V lost 4 bases and J 2 bases, leaving 8 bases between the germline ends. Germline CDR1 is KGHDR and CDR2 is SFDVKD. These data originate in a study of blood T cell repertoires in COVID-19. Study-level information: Samples of COVID-19 (acute and convalescent) were obtained from the United States, Italy and Spain. In each case, the material was cDNA or gDNA derived from T cells, B-cell-depleted T cells, or PBMCs.

As handled by the study authors: Amplification of reference gene primers provided the estimated nucleated cell counts. The method was immunoSEQ multiplex PCR; TCRdb's version includes in-frame clones alone and lacks a portion of them. The V and J calls and the clone size are those of that table, but D and trimming were determined from the DNA. The profile shows fewer than 300,000 clones, 85% to 90% of them singletons. The source of this sequence is a woman aged 40 to 50 who had recovered from COVID-19. Specimen: peripheral blood. This chain uses TRBV24-1 with TRBJ2-6; D is possibly TRBD2 (5 bases). CDR3 residues: CATSDPGAGANVLTF. The CDR3 DNA sequence: TGTGCCACCAGTGACCCCGGGGCTGGGGCCAACGTCCTGACTTTC.